This TCR beta chain was profiled in a study of blood T cell repertoires in COVID-19. Across the study: From the United States, Italy and Spain came samples of acute and convalescent COVID-19. T cells, B-cell-depleted T cells, or PBMCs provided the cDNA or gDNA that served as material.

In the authors' methods: Amplifying reference gene primers gave estimates of nucleated cell counts. Measured with immunoSEQ multiplex PCR; TCRdb has only the in-frame clones, and not every one. That table supplies the V and J calls and clone size; D and trimming were determined from the DNA. The table has some 31,000 clones, roughly 90% seen once; the top ten hold about 1.6%. Germline CDR1 and CDR2: LNHDA and SQIVND (reference sequence). The CDR3 length is 14 residues. Trimming pared 5 bases from V and 8 bases from J, leaving 16 bases between. This chain links TRBV19 with TRBJ2-4, with D perhaps TRBD1 (6 bases). This TCR came from a man aged 60-69 years with active COVID-19. Sequencing was performed on peripheral blood. The CDR3 DNA is TGTGCCAGTAGTCCCGACAGGCGTCCGGACATTCAGTACTTC. It is translated as CASSPDRRPDIQYF. The variable domain in full, with the rest retrieved from reference TRBV19 and TRBJ2-4, is DGGITQSPKYLFRKEGQNVTLSCEQNLNHDAMYWYRQDPGQGLRLIYYSQIVNDFQKGDIAEGYSVSREKKESFPLTVTSAQKNPTAFYLCASSPDRRPDIQYFGAGTRLSVL.